These 6 T cell receptor beta chains came from one sample sequenced in a study of T-cell reconstitution after alpha-beta-depleted transplantation in children. The authors prepared the TCRbeta library with unique molecular identifiers. TCRdb reprocessed the PCR reads with MiXCR, giving one entry per CDR3 protein. The sample contains about 640,000 distinct CDR3 sequences, around 17% of which appear only once. Here the sequenced sample was PBMCs from the stem cell graft donor, taken from the stem cell graft. The source of these receptors is a human donor who donated a stem cell graft to a child with acute myeloid leukemia.

At least ten counts were recorded for this clonotype. The chain has TRBV20-1 and TRBJ1-5; TRBD1 matches at 10 bases. The CDR3 spans 14 residues. J gave up 5 bases and V 5 bases, and 6 bases lay outside the gene matches. The germline V gene has CDR1 DFQATT and CDR2 SNEGSKA (reference sequence). The DNA of the CDR3 is TGCAGTGCTGGTCGGGGACAGGGGTATCAGCCCCAGCATTTT. As protein: CSAGRGQGYQPQHF.

This clonotype was found many times. The J gene is TRBJ2-6, the V gene TRBV29-1; perhaps TRBD1 as D (5 bases). The germline gives CDR1 SQVTM, CDR2 ANQGSEA. V shed 5 bases and J shed 0 bases, with 14 bases lying between them. The length of the CDR3 is 16 residues. The CDR3 protein is CSVWKARDSGANVLTF. The CDR3 nucleotides are TGCAGCGTTTGGAAGGCCAGGGACTCTGGGGCCAACGTCCTGACTTTC.

V gene TRBV11-3 combines with J gene TRBJ2-1, with D tentatively TRBD1 (7 bases). Germline loops: CDR1 SGHNT, CDR2 YENEEA. The CDR3 totals 17 residues. Between the trimmed V and J ends, which lost 6 bases and 5 bases, there was a span of 23 bases. In nucleotides, the CDR3 is TGTGCCAGCAGGTCAAGAGGGGGCGGGGTGATAAACAATGAGCAGTTCTTC. Its translation: CASRSRGGGVINNEQFF.

This clonotype has at least ten counts. The chain has TRBV29-1 and TRBJ1-2, with D perhaps matching TRBD1 (5 bases). The CDR3 length is 13 residues. In germline, CDR1 is SQVTM, CDR2 ANQGSEA. V lost 4 bases and J 3 bases, leaving 12 bases between the germline ends. CDR3 sequence reads: CSVGEGRYYGYTF. CDR3 sequence (DNA): TGCAGCGTTGGGGAGGGGAGGTACTATGGCTACACCTTC.

V and J are TRBV6-2 or TRBV6-3 and TRBJ2-3, with D possibly matching TRBD1 (5 bases). Deletions cut 6 bases from V and 2 bases from J, with 18 bases between. The CDR3 is made up of 16 amino acids. The germline V gene encodes CDR1 MNHEY and CDR2 SVGEGT. The CDR3 DNA reads as TGTGCCAGCAGCCCCAATAGGGGCGAGCACACAGATACGCAGTATTTT. Protein product: CASSPNRGEHTDTQYF.

The chain couples TRBV29-1 to TRBJ1-1; no definite D call. V was cut by 4 bases and J by 4 bases, with 13 bases left in between. This CDR3 spans 13 amino acids. Germline V gives CDR1 SQVTM, CDR2 ANQGSEA. The CDR3 DNA reads TGCAGCGTTGTCAGCCGGGCTAGCACTGAAGCTTTCTTT. Translation gives CSVVSRASTEAFF.